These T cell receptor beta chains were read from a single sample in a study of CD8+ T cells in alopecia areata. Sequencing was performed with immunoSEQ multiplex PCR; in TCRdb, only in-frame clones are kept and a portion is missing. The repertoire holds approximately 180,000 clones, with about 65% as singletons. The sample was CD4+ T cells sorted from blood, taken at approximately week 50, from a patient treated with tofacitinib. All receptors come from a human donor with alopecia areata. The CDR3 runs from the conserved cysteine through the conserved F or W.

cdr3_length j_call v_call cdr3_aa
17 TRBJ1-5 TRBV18 CASSPEDRMGSNQPQHF
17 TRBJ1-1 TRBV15 CATSRDRFGVLNTEAFF
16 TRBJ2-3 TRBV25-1 CASSEWGSGVGQAQYF
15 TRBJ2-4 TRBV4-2 CASSPGTSGILIQYF
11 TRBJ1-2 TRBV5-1 CASGQGSGYTF
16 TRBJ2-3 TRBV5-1 CASSFVSGGAPDTQYF
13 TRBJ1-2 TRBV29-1 CSVRGQGNYGYTF
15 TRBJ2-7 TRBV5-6 CASSQRGRDGYEQYF
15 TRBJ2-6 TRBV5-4 CASTHDRAGANVLTF
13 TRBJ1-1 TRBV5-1 CASREGEDTEAFF
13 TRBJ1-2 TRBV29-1 CSVEAKRGNGYTF
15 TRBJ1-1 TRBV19 CASRPWGVQHTEAFF
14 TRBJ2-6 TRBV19 CASSIGAGANVLTF
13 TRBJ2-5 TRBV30 CAWSVRGRQTQYF
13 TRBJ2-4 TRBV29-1 CSVEDLSGNIQYF
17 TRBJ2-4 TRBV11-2 CASSDPPGRPAKNIQYF
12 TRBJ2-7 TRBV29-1 CSVKNTAYEQYF
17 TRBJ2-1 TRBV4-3 CASSQDLGRTGDNEQFF
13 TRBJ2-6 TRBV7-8 CASSPGGRNVLTF
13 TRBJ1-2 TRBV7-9 CASSLLSGYGYTF
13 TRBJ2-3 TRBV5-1 CASRDSRADTQYF
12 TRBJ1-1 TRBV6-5 CASSRGNAEAFF
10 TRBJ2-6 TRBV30 CVSGANVLTF
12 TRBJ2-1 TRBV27 CASRDVYNEQFF
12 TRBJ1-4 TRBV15 CATSRDSEVLQF
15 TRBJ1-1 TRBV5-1 CASSLDGTPNTEAFF
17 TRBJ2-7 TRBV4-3 CASSHYSTGQVDYEQYF
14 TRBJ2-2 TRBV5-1 CASSLSEGTGELFF
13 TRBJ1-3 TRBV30 CASLGFSGNTIYF
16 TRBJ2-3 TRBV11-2 CASSLAWTGTTDTQYF
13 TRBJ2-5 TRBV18 CASSTGGLGTQYF